This T cell receptor beta chain was sequenced for a study of beta chain features in type 1 diabetes. Study results and caveats: Sequencing from cDNA could over-represent high-TCR-expressing cells.

The CDR3 contains 13 residues. V was clipped by 5 bases and J by 1 base, with 8 bases between them. Germline V gene lookup returns CDR1 MDHEN and CDR2 SYDVKM. About this clone itself: As yet, its antigen is unknown.

The whole isolated RNA underwent reverse transcription, so sequencing captured expressed TCRB transcripts. Assay used: immunoSEQ multiplex PCR; TCRdb lists only in-frame clones, some missing. The sample holds some 19,000 clones, around 50% seen once. This sequence joins TRBV28 and TRBJ2-5; D is possibly TRBD2 (5 bases). The sample taken for sequencing was stem cell memory CD4+ T cells from blood. The clonotype comes from a man younger than 35 in good health. This CDR3 reads CASSLGVQETQYF. CDR3 bases: TGTGCCAGCAGTCTCGGGGTCCAAGAGACCCAGTACTTC.